Below, one TCR beta chain is given with its context. Its target antigen remains unknown. Base quality data are lacking; no much larger clone is found one base away. The time point label here, explained by the study, means: after neoadjuvant nivolumab, at surgical resection. None of the patients had received prior systemic or radiation treatment, and all were newly diagnosed with stage II-IVA oral cavity squamous cell carcinoma. Everyone in the cohort had locally advanced, HPV-negative oral cavity squamous cell carcinoma. Peripheral blood mononuclear cells were analyzed directly and were not maintained or expanded in culture. The samples were drawn from a longitudinal correlative study tied to a single-arm phase II trial testing neoadjuvant nivolumab in oral cavity squamous cell carcinoma. Subject-matched pre- and post-treatment PBMCs and tumors from three responders and three non-responders were subjected to genomic DNA-based TCRbeta sequencing. Peripheral blood mononuclear cells were collected before nivolumab treatment and were collected again after treatment, at the time of surgery. Genomic DNA was isolated from PBMCs using the Maxwell RSC DNA from Cells kit.

The data were obtained in a study of neoadjuvant anti-PD-1 for oral cavity cancer (dated by TCRdb to 2020 to 2022). Describing the broader study: Patients mostly received three to four biweekly doses of nivolumab at 3 mg/kg before curative-intent surgical resection. An approximately 30% response rate was observed in the parent correlative cohort, in which about a dozen patients were included. A fourth nivolumab dose was given around day 43 to patients without progression, and definitive surgical resection was performed in those patients on days 50-56. Under RECIST 1.1, a patient counted as a responder if showing complete response, partial response or stable disease, and as a non-responder if showing progression. The research as a whole found: A higher pretreatment blood Treg/Th17 ratio correlated with both higher pretreatment blood TCRbeta clonality and lower post-treatment tumor TCRbeta clonality. After neoadjuvant nivolumab, significantly higher T cell clonality (Gini index) was found within PBMCs in non-responders than in responders. Only a few patients per response group were included in the TCR analyses, and the authors called for validation in larger cohorts.

For deep sequencing, PBMC libraries mostly used roughly 0.5 ug of input genomic DNA, with six replicates for each sample. The immunoSEQ hsTCRbeta kit was used to prepare TCRbeta libraries according to the manufacturer's instructions. The finished libraries were brought together in one pool at about 2.8 nM, which was then read using an Illumina NovaSeq 6000 S4 flow cell. The study's own analysis went as follows. Raw data preprocessing and quality control were performed with the immunoSEQ Analyzer. The analysis was restricted to productive rearrangements, with each unique CDR3 amino acid sequence defining a clonotype. Repertoire clonality was estimated as the Gini-Simpson index, which was computed with the R package tcR. Gini indices were compared with Student's t test, and associations with tumor size change were assessed by Pearson correlation. TCRdb retrieved this table from immuneACCESS and kept in-frame rearrangements only. Not all clones are present; in checked studies, unresolved V genes account for under half, and no reason is known for the remainder. The V and J calls and clone size were taken over from that table, and D and trimming were inferred from the DNA. This sample lists about 32,000 clones; approximately 80% were detected once. The biggest ten clones account for nearly 3.5% of the sample.

Deletion took 4 bases off V and 3 bases off J, with a span of 16 bases between the germline ends. The CDR3 starts with the cysteine, ends with the phenylalanine, and has 14 residues. Only the CDR3 region is kept as DNA, spanning 42 bases read in frame from base 1. Looking up the germline V gene yields CDR1 SQVTM and CDR2 ANQGSEA. The sequence is built from TRBV29-1 and TRBJ2-7, with the D segment possibly TRBD1 or TRBD2, each aligning over 5 bases. The sequencing here drew on PBMCs, taken after nivolumab (anti-PD-1) treatment. This sequence was found in a person between 40 and 85 years old with oral cavity squamous cell carcinoma. The CDR3 loop reads CSVVPMAGSYEQYF. The DNA sequence follows: TGCAGCGTTGTCCCCATGGCAGGGAGCTACGAGCAGTACTTC.